This T cell receptor beta chain originates from a study of blood T cell repertoires in COVID-19. Whole-study context: The analysed material was cDNA or gDNA that came from T cells, B-cell-depleted T cells, or PBMCs.

This CDR3 contains 16 residues. V was pared by 5 bases and J by 2 bases, with 5 bases of the junction left unmatched. Looked up from germline, CDR1 is SGHAT and CDR2 is FQNNGV. Repertoires were generated with immunoSEQ multiplex PCR, while TCRdb's copy carries only in-frame clones and drops some. The sample contains approximately 70,000 clones, about 68% of which appear only once. Sequencing input: peripheral blood. The V call is TRBV11-2, the J call TRBJ2-7, with 14 bases aligning to TRBD2. The clonotype was recovered from a woman in her 70s with acute or convalescent COVID-19. CDR3 nucleotides: TGTGCCAGCAGCCCTACGACTAGCGGGGGGGCCTACGAGCAGTACTTC. It yields the protein CASSPTTSGGAYEQYF.